This T cell receptor (beta chain) was captured in a study of shared clonotypes between healthy human individuals. Study details: Those who served as donors were a couple of women and a few men between the ages of 18 and 49. The study, taken as a whole, reports: Naive CD4 clonotypes overlapped across a handful of donors at roughly 5%.

The assay was run at deep level. Using immunoSEQ multiplex PCR, the repertoire was profiled, and TCRdb retains in-frame clones only, with some absent. The sample shows under 1,100,000 clones, 75% to 85% of them seen only once. A word on this clone: The antigen remains undetermined.

In germline, CDR1 is KGHSH, CDR2 LQKENI. V gave up 2 bases and J gave up 4 bases; unmatched junction bases: 10. CDR3 length: 16 residues. The chain is built from TRBV18 and TRBJ2-7; 8 bases are shared with TRBD2. The sequence came from a man aged 18 to 30 in good health. Some clones in this sample may be carry-over from other donors' samples. Sequenced sample: memory CD4+ T cells from PBMCs. Subset: CD45RA-negative fraction. The CDR3 reads CASSPYVAGGAYEQYF. The CDR3 DNA reads as TGTGCCAGCTCACCATATGTCGCGGGAGGCGCTTACGAGCAGTACTTC.